In its sample, the clone carrying this T cell receptor beta chain was seen once. Each CDR3 protein is one row after TCRdb ran MiXCR on the 5' RACE reads. The sample yields about 470,000 distinct CDR3 sequences, roughly 18% seen once. The CDR3 consists of 17 residues. V lost 5 bases, J lost 5 bases, and 10 bases stayed unmatched. The germline gives CDR1 SGHTA, CDR2 FQGNSA. This record comes from a study of T-cell memory formation after mild COVID-19. The V call is TRBV7-2, the J call TRBJ2-5; 14 bases align to TRBD2. Sequencing was done on a sample of PBMCs or a T cell subset sorted from them (not recorded which). The source is an adult woman who had mild COVID-19 (a few samples of this study predate the infection). Cell type and time point are not known. The CDR3 loop is CASSLGGLAGALETQYF. The DNA for the CDR3 is TGTGCCAGCAGCCTCGGGGGACTAGCGGGGGCCCTGGAGACCCAGTACTTC.